This T cell receptor beta chain was documented in a study of cytomegalovirus exposure and HLA in healthy donors. Sequencing was performed with immunoSEQ multiplex PCR; in TCRdb, only in-frame clones are kept and a portion is missing. The sample consists of some 330,000 clones, roughly 85% of them appearing once. Germline CDR1 SGHDN, CDR2 FVKESK. J was trimmed by 8 bases and V by 1 base; bases with no gene match: 6. The CDR3 length is 15 residues. V usage is TRBV14 and J usage is TRBJ2-1; 9 positions agree with TRBD2. Material for sequencing was PBMCs. The source is a woman aged 18-30 years in good health and CMV-seronegative. In DNA form, the CDR3 reads TGTGCCAGCAGCCAAGGACTAGCGGATGGCGATGAGCAGTTCTTC. Protein: CASSQGLADGDEQFF.